These T cell receptor beta chains were read from a single sample in a study of shared clonotypes between healthy human individuals. Assay: immunoSEQ multiplex PCR; the TCRdb copy retains only in-frame clones and omits some. The sample has about 1 million clones, around 82% seen once. Source material: memory CD4+ T cells from PBMCs. The source is a man younger than 30 in good health. Some clones in this sample may be carry-over from other donors' samples. The CDR3 runs from the conserved cysteine through the conserved F or W. The D gene is left open where the match is weak. Not all rows give a size; the values are once, few, many and, for expanded clones, a class.

v_gene	abundance	d_gene	j_gene	CDR3aa	CDR3nt
TRBV27	NA	TRBD2	TRBJ2-7	CASSKKATSPVPYEQYF	TGTGCCAGCAGTAAGAAGGCGACTAGCCCTGTTCCCTACGAGCAGTACTTC
TRBV23-1	NA	TRBD1	TRBJ1-1	CASSPQRKGGGETEAFF	TGCGCCAGCAGTCCTCAAAGAAAAGGGGGCGGGGAGACTGAAGCTTTCTTT
TRBV11-2	NA	NA	TRBJ1-1	CASSLVRDTEAFF	TGTGCCAGCAGCTTAGTCCGTGACACTGAAGCTTTCTTT
TRBV7-9	NA	NA	TRBJ1-1	CASSLGWNTEAFF	TGTGCCAGCAGCTTAGGCTGGAACACTGAAGCTTTCTTT
TRBV28	NA	NA	TRBJ2-7	CASKGTRNIRF	TGTGCCAGCAAGGGGACTCGCAATATTCGCTTC
TRBV7-9	NA	NA	TRBJ2-3	CASSLEKTDTQYF	TGTGCCAGCAGCTTAGAGAAAACAGATACGCAGTATTTT
TRBV28	once	NA	TRBJ1-1	CASSQTARNTEAFF	TGTGCCAGCAGTCAGACAGCCCGGAACACTGAAGCTTTCTTT
TRBV28	NA	TRBD1	TRBJ1-1	CASRLPGQGSDTEAFF	TGTGCCAGCAGGCTCCCGGGACAGGGGAGCGACACTGAAGCTTTCTTT
TRBV29-1	many	TRBD2	TRBJ2-1	CSVDRTSGYNEQFF	TGCAGCGTTGACCGGACTAGCGGCTACAATGAGCAGTTCTTC
TRBV2	NA	NA	TRBJ2-3	CASSAGPRGYTQYF	TGTGCCAGCAGTGCGGGCCCTAGGGGTTATACGCAGTATTTT
TRBV25-1	NA	NA	TRBJ2-7	CASSEYPLKESQYF	TGTGCCAGCAGTGAATATCCCCTCAAGGAGTCCCAGTACTTC
TRBV6-4	NA	NA	TRBJ2-2	CASSDSQNTGELFF	TGTGCCAGCAGTGACTCACAGAACACCGGGGAGCTGTTTTTT
TRBV18	few	NA	TRBJ1-2	CASSSSALLSGYTF	TGTGCCAGCTCCTCATCGGCTCTACTAAGCGGCTACACCTTC
TRBV12-5	NA	TRBD1	TRBJ1-1	CASARGQGAQGPFF	TGTGCTAGTGCCCGGGGACAGGGGGCTCAAGGGCCTTTCTTT
TRBV5-4	NA	NA	TRBJ1-1	CASSPLGQLMNTEAFF	TGTGCCAGCAGCCCCCTCGGACAGCTTATGAACACTGAAGCTTTCTTT
TRBV18	NA	NA	TRBJ2-7	CASSPPSGLSYGEQYF	TGTGCCAGCTCACCACCCTCAGGACTATCGTACGGGGAGCAGTACTTC
TRBV7-9	NA	NA	TRBJ2-1	CASSEVGLATTEQFF	TGTGCCAGCAGCGAAGTAGGCCTAGCAACGACTGAGCAGTTCTTC
TRBV5-8	many	NA	TRBJ2-6	CASSLGGFSGANVLTF	TGTGCCAGCAGCTTGGGCGGGTTCTCTGGGGCCAACGTCCTGACTTTC
TRBV2	NA	NA	TRBJ1-3	CASSGQYTIYF	TGTGCCAGCAGTGGTCAGTACACCATATATTTT
TRBV6-1	NA	TRBD2	TRBJ2-3	CATRLAPSTDTQYF	TGTGCCACCAGACTAGCCCCAAGCACAGATACGCAGTATTTT
TRBV28	NA	NA	TRBJ1-1	CASRSTEAFF	TGTGCCAGCAGGAGCACTGAAGCTTTCTTT
TRBV28	NA	NA	TRBJ1-2	CASSSAPTGFLYGYTF	TGTGCCAGCAGTTCCGCTCCTACAGGTTTTCTCTATGGCTACACCTTC
TRBV28	once	TRBD1	TRBJ2-7	CASSPYRGREYF	TGTGCCAGCAGTCCATACAGGGGCCGGGAGTACTTC
TRBV6-4	NA	TRBD1	TRBJ2-7	CASSDSGGQGEIYEQYF	TGTGCCAGCAGTGACTCAGGGGGACAGGGAGAGATCTACGAGCAGTACTTC
TRBV5-1	NA	NA	TRBJ2-5	CASSEGRQETQYF	TGCGCCAGCAGTGAAGGCCGCCAGGAGACCCAGTACTTC
TRBV5-1	NA	TRBD2	TRBJ2-1	CASSSGLAGAEQFF	TGCGCCAGCAGCTCCGGACTAGCGGGAGCTGAGCAGTTCTTC
TRBV28	NA	TRBD2	TRBJ2-3	CASTGGLAGVSGDTQYF	TGTGCCAGCACAGGGGGGCTAGCGGGAGTTTCGGGAGATACGCAGTATTTT
TRBV27	NA	TRBD1	TRBJ1-2	CASSSPGTGGGYTF	TGTGCCAGCAGTTCGCCCGGGACAGGAGGAGGCTACACCTTC
TRBV7-2	NA	NA	TRBJ2-5	CASSLDRAGKTQYF	TGTGCCAGCAGCTTAGACAGGGCGGGGAAGACCCAGTACTTC
TRBV2	NA	TRBD1	TRBJ1-5	CASTGTGSGSNQPQHF	TGTGCCAGCACCGGGACAGGGTCAGGGAGCAATCAGCCCCAGCATTTT
TRBV4-3	few	NA	TRBJ2-5	CASSQGVRFQETQYF	TGCGCCAGCAGCCAAGGCGTCCGCTTCCAAGAGACCCAGTACTTC
TRBV27	once	TRBD1	TRBJ1-2	CASSAGQGSFNYGYTF	TGTGCCAGCAGTGCGGGACAGGGCTCTTTTAACTATGGCTACACCTTC
TRBV19	NA	NA	TRBJ1-2	CASRRQANYGYTF	TGTGCCAGTAGACGACAGGCCAACTATGGCTACACCTTC
TRBV4-3	NA	TRBD2	TRBJ2-7	CASSQESAGGHEQYF	TGCGCCAGCAGCCAAGAGTCCGCGGGAGGGCACGAGCAGTACTTC
TRBV4-1	many	NA	TRBJ2-4	CASSVTGLAKNIQYF	TGCGCCAGCAGCGTGACGGGACTAGCCAAAAACATTCAGTACTTC
TRBV28	NA	TRBD1	TRBJ2-3	CASSYDRGTRYF	TGTGCCAGCAGTTACGACAGGGGGACTCGTTATTTT
TRBV7-3	few	TRBD1	TRBJ1-5	CASSLTGTGQPQHF	TGTGCCAGCAGCTTAACTGGGACAGGCCAGCCCCAGCATTTT
TRBV14	NA	NA	TRBJ1-3	CASRKSLSRGRNTIYF	TGTGCCAGCAGGAAGTCTTTATCGCGCGGTAGAAACACCATATATTTT
TRBV28	NA	TRBD1	TRBJ2-7	CASRRTGSYEQYF	TGTGCCAGCAGACGGACAGGATCATACGAGCAGTACTTC
TRBV11-2	NA	NA	TRBJ1-2	CASSSGFGYTF	TGTGCCAGCAGCTCAGGGTTCGGCTACACCTTC
TRBV7-6	NA	TRBD2	TRBJ2-7	CASSPETGLAPYEQYF	TGTGCCAGCAGCCCGGAGACGGGACTAGCCCCCTACGAGCAGTACTTC
TRBV4-3	NA	TRBD2	TRBJ2-4	CASSQSASGLAKNIQYF	TGCGCCAGCAGCCAATCCGCTAGCGGGTTAGCCAAAAACATTCAGTACTTC
TRBV18	NA	TRBD1	TRBJ1-5	CASSQQGVNQPQHF	TGTGCCAGCTCACAGCAGGGGGTCAATCAGCCCCAGCATTTT
TRBV29-1	few	TRBD2	TRBJ2-5	CSVLAGAETQYF	TGCAGCGTTTTAGCGGGAGCAGAGACCCAGTACTTC
TRBV2	few	NA	TRBJ1-5	CASSSGINQPQHF	TGTGCCAGCAGTTCTGGAATCAATCAGCCCCAGCATTTT
TRBV25-1	NA	NA	TRBJ1-2	CASSEAGWGVGYTF	TGTGCCAGCAGTGAAGCAGGTTGGGGGGTCGGCTACACCTTC
TRBV5-1	NA	TRBD2	TRBJ2-2	CASTRGEGSGELFF	TGCGCCAGCACCCGAGGGGAGGGCTCCGGGGAGCTGTTTTTT
TRBV11-1	NA	NA	TRBJ2-5	CASSPGGGLETQYF	TGTGCCAGCAGCCCAGGGGGGGGGCTGGAGACCCAGTACTTC
TRBV28	NA	NA	TRBJ2-7	CASSLPRRQAVYEQYF	TGTGCCAGCAGTTTACCCCGCCGACAGGCCGTCTACGAGCAGTACTTC
TRBV28	once	TRBD1	TRBJ2-7	CASTRRTGASYEQYF	TGTGCCAGCACCCGAAGGACAGGGGCGTCCTACGAGCAGTACTTC